This T cell receptor beta chain was recovered during a study of T cell repertoires in cytomegalovirus infection. Germline V gene data show CDR1 as LGHNA and CDR2 as YNFKEQ. CDR3 size: 16 residues. The ends were cut back, 1 base at V and 0 bases at J, with 10 bases in the middle. Only a few counts were recorded for this clonotype. MiXCR, run by TCRdb on the reads, gives a single entry per CDR3 protein. Of about 310,000 distinct CDR3 sequences in the sample, roughly 16% were seen once. The receptor comes from a human donor in good health (CMV status not recorded). Some clones in this sample may be carry-over from other donors' samples. Specimen: PBMCs. This sequence joins TRBV4-2 and TRBJ1-5; D remains unclear. CDR3 sequence: CASSQASSDSNQPQHF. In nucleotides, the CDR3 is TGTGCCAGCAGCCAAGCAAGTAGTGATAGCAATCAGCCCCAGCATTTT.